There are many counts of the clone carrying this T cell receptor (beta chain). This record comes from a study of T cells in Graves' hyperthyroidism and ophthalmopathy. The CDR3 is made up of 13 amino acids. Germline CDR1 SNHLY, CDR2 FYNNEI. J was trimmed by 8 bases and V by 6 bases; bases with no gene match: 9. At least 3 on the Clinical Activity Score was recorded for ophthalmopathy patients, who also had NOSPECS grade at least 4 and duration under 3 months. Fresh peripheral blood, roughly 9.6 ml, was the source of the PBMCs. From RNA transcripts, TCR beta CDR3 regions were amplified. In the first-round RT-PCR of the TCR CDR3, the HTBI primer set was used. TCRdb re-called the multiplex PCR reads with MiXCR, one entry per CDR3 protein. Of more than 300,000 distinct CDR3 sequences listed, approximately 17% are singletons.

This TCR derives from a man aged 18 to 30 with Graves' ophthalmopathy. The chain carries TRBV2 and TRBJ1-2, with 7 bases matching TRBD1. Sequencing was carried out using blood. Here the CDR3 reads CASRPPGQAGYTF. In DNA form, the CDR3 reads TGTGCCAGCAGACCCCCCGGACAGGCCGGCTACACCTTC.